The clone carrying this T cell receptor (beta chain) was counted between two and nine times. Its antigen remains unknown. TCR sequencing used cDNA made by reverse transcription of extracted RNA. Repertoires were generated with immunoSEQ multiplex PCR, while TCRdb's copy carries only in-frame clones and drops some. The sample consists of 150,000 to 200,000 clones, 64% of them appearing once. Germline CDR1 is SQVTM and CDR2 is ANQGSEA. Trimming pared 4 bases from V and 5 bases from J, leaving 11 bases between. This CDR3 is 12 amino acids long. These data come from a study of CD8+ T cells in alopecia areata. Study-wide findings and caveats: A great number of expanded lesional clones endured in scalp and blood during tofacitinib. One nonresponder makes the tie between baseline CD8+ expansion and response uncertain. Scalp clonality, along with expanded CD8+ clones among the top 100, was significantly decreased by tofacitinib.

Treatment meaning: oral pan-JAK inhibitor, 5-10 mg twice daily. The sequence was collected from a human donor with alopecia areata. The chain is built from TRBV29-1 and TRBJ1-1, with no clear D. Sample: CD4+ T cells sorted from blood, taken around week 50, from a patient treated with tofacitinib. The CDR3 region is CSVVGLGTEAFF. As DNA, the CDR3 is TGCAGCGTTGTCGGGCTAGGGACTGAAGCTTTCTTT.